The clone carrying this T cell receptor beta chain has just a few counts. The CDR3 has 17 amino acids. The germline gives CDR1 SGHRS, CDR2 YFSETQ. V lost 4 bases to trimming and J lost 0 bases, with 16 bases between them. Molecular barcoding with unique molecular identifiers was used for the TCRbeta library. In TCRdb, the PCR reads were re-called with MiXCR into one record per CDR3 protein. Found here are 600,000 to 700,000 distinct CDR3 sequences, approximately 17% of them singletons; the top ten hold approximately 1%. These data come from a study of T-cell reconstitution after alpha-beta-depleted transplantation in children.

The starting material was PBMCs from the stem cell graft donor, obtained from the stem cell graft. The clonotype was recovered from a human donor who donated a stem cell graft to a child with acute myeloid leukemia. J is TRBJ2-2 and V is TRBV5-1, with a possible D match to TRBD2 (5 bases). CDR3 sequence reads: CASSPLHGVSNTGELFF. CDR3 in DNA: TGCGCCAGCAGCCCCCTCCACGGGGTCTCGAACACCGGGGAGCTGTTTTTT.